This T cell receptor (beta chain) was identified during a study of T-cell reconstitution after alpha-beta-depleted transplantation in children. CDR3 size: 17 residues. CDR1 and CDR2 from the germline V gene are SNHLY and FYNNEI. V lost 7 bases and J lost 3, with 22 bases in between. Turning to this clonotype: Its specificity is not known.

Study-level points and caveats: Surviving recipient T cells and thymic progenitors underlay high day-60 TCRbeta diversity in some patients. The origin of alpha-beta T cells about two months after transplant was reportedly several hundred expanded graft clones. Newly generated T cells supplied most T-cell counts and diversity one year post-transplant.

Construction of the TCRbeta library involved unique molecular identifiers. TCRdb analysed the PCR reads with MiXCR anew, one entry per CDR3 protein. This sample carries roughly 670,000 distinct CDR3 sequences, less than 15% of them seen once, and the ten largest clones take around 0.79%. This clonotype originated in a girl aged 2-10 years with congenital amegakaryocytic thrombocytopenia, due to receive a stem cell transplant. The V call is TRBV2, the J call TRBJ1-5, with a possible D match to TRBD1 (5 bases). The sequencing here drew on PBMCs, taken before TCRalphabeta/CD19-depleted stem cell transplant. Here the CDR3 reads CASNGRPGGVVNQPQHF. The CDR3 bases are TGTGCCAGCAACGGGAGGCCGGGAGGGGTAGTCAATCAGCCCCAGCATTTT.